The present entry profiles one T cell receptor (beta chain) with its context. The antigen it binds to is not known. No base-level quality is on record; no much larger clone is a single base apart. TCR CDR3 regions were amplified from genomic DNA by multiplex PCR using the deep immunoSEQ assay. Extracted genomic DNA from each cell subset was spread evenly across all wells of several immunoSEQ 96-well plates, with each plate serving as a replicate. For sorted subsets, approximately 200 ng of genomic DNA, equivalent to 30,000 or so T cell genomes, went into each replicate PCR. Purified libraries were quantified with a Qubit 3.0 fluorometer, sized on a Bioanalyzer 2100, and re-quantified with the KAPA Library Quantification kit. Each immunoSEQ 96-well plate was sequenced on its own single-read 150-cycle Illumina NextSeq 550 flow cell. The original methods were these. Because the immunoSEQ output held only junctional sequences and lacked quality scores, the filtering could not match the filtering applied to full-length reads. Sequences were annotated with PyIR, a Python wrapper for IgBLAST v1.9, using IMGT germline references to assign V/J genes and CDR3. Reads were filtered out if the reads had weak V/J assignments (E-value above 1e-6), no CDR3, stop codons, out-of-frame junctions, or ambiguous translated residues. V3J clonotypes were defined as sequences sharing an identical inferred V gene, J gene, and CDR3 amino acid sequence. Percentage overlap between repertoires was computed as shared unique clonotypes divided by the size of the smaller repertoire. RTK rarefaction, the Chao1 estimator, and Recon v2.1 estimates of unobserved clonotypes were used to assess repertoire richness. Generation probabilities were computed with OLGA for all TCRbeta clonotypes obtained by the gDNA method from several donors. TCRdb obtained this table from immuneACCESS and retained in-frame rearrangements with V and J assigned. These tables miss some clones; where compared with another copy, unresolved V genes account for less than half of the shortfall, and the remainder is unexplained. That table furnishes V, J and clone size, whereas the DNA furnished D and trimming. The sample table records some 2 million clones; roughly 96% of these occur just once. Roughly 0.13% of the sample goes to the ten largest clones.

Trimming takes 0 bases from V and 6 bases from J, and the germline ends sit 10 bases apart. According to the germline V gene, CDR1 reads SGHDT and CDR2 reads YYEEEE. The CDR3 covers 15 residues, taking in both the cysteine and the phenylalanine. Only CDR3 DNA is held: 45 bases, read in frame from base 1. These data originate in a study of shared clonotypes between healthy human individuals (dated by TCRdb to about 2020). Study-wide context: A couple of women and a few men aged 18 to 49 years were included in the cohort. To increase sequencing depth and limit assay-specific biases, TCR repertoire library preparation and sequencing were carried out by different laboratories using diverse techniques. Per donor, leukapheresis produced somewhere between about 0.94 and 9.5 billion PBMCs. To estimate repertoire size and how much clonotype sharing occurs between individuals, the study deeply sequenced the blood TCR repertoires of about 5 healthy adults. Per donor, three plates each were used for CD4 naive and CD4 memory, two for CD8 naive, and one for CD8 memory.

The donors were healthy, HIV-negative adults who had no recently reported acute infections or vaccinations. All donors were Caucasian adults living in Nashville, Tennessee, USA. CD4+ T cells were enriched by magnetic negative selection, after which naive cells were positively selected on CD45RA and the negative fraction was taken as the memory subset. Blood was obtained by leukapheresis, after which PBMCs were separated by Ficoll-Histopaque density gradient centrifugation and cryopreserved in liquid nitrogen vapor phase. Analytical flow cytometry was used to check the purity and quantity of each magnetically sorted T cell population. Genomic DNA was isolated from each sorted fraction and quantified by UV absorbance on a Nanodrop 2000c. Study-wide conclusions, independent of this receptor: The small number of donors limited the genetic and exposure-history diversity represented. Naive subsets generally had larger estimated clonotype richness than memory subsets did. Higher generation probabilities were observed for clonotypes shared by all four sorted-subset donors than for non-shared clonotypes. Sharing across a handful of donors was observed for around 5% of naive CD4, 3.5% of naive CD8, roughly 2.4% of memory CD4, and roughly 0.4% of memory CD8 clonotypes. Based on pairwise subsampling, the degree of clonotype sharing among donors was expected to be affected by sequencing depth. Rarefaction of sorted-subset datasets indicated incomplete sequencing despite the large sequencing depth. Only blood was sampled, and tissue TCR repertoires likely differ from those in blood.

Sequenced input: naive CD4+ T cells sorted from blood. Explained via the paper, the cell subset or site label denotes: CD45RA+ positively selected. This sequence uses TRBV5-6 and TRBJ1-6, with TRBD1 as a weak D call on 6 bases. The clonotype was recovered from a man aged 18 to 29 in good health. The DNA sequence follows: TGTGCCAGCAGCTTGGGGGGGCCCTCTAATTCACCCCTCCACTTT. Translated, this gives CASSLGGPSNSPLHF.